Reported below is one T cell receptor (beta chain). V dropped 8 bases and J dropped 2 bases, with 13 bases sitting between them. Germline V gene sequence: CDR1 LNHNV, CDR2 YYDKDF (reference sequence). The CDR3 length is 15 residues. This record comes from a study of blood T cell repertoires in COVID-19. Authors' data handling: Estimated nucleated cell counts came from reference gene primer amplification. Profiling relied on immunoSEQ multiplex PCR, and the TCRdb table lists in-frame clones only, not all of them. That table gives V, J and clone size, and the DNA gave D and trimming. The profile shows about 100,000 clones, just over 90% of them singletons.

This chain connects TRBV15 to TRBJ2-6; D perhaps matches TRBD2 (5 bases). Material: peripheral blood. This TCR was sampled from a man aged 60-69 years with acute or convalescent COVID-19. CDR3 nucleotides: TGTGCCACCGCCCGGGGATTAGCTGGGGCCAACGTCCTGACTTTC. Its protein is CATARGLAGANVLTF.